A selection of T cell receptor beta chains follows, all from one sample in a study of blood T cell repertoires in COVID-19. Profiling relied on immunoSEQ multiplex PCR, and the TCRdb table lists in-frame clones only, not all of them. The sample comprises some 210,000 clones, 75% to 90% of which are singletons, and about 4.8% rests with the top ten. Sequencing was carried out using peripheral blood. Receptors originate from a woman aged 35 to 49 with acute or convalescent COVID-19. Both conserved end residues are part of each CDR3. Each record gives: J gene, V gene, D gene, clone size, CDR3 DNA, CDR3 protein. A D gene is named only where the DNA matches it firmly. The size field is filled for only some rows; it gives once, few, many or a size class.

J gene: TRBJ1-1
V gene: TRBV19
D gene: TRBD1
clone size: NA
CDR3 DNA: TGTGCCAGTCGGGACAGGGTGAACACTGAAGCTTTCTTT
CDR3 protein: CASRDRVNTEAFF

J gene: TRBJ1-2
V gene: TRBV24-1
D gene: NA
clone size: NA
CDR3 DNA: NA
CDR3 protein: CATSTSGTQGGYTF

J gene: TRBJ1-5
V gene: TRBV19
D gene: NA
clone size: NA
CDR3 DNA: TGTGCCAGTAGTCCGTCGGTGTGGGGGGTTTGGGGCAATCAGCCCCAGCATTTT
CDR3 protein: CASSPSVWGVWGNQPQHF

J gene: TRBJ1-4
V gene: TRBV27
D gene: NA
clone size: NA
CDR3 DNA: TGTGCCAGCAGTACTCGACACCCAACTAATGAAAAACTGTTTTTT
CDR3 protein: CASSTRHPTNEKLFF

J gene: TRBJ1-4
V gene: TRBV9
D gene: TRBD1
clone size: NA
CDR3 DNA: TGTGCCAGCAGCTCGACAGGGGCAAATGAAAAACTGTTTTTT
CDR3 protein: CASSSTGANEKLFF

J gene: TRBJ1-1
V gene: TRBV5-1
D gene: TRBD1
clone size: NA
CDR3 DNA: TGCGCCAGCAGCCGCGCAGACAGGGCCGAAGCTTTCTTT
CDR3 protein: CASSRADRAEAFF

J gene: TRBJ2-6
V gene: TRBV2
D gene: NA
clone size: few
CDR3 DNA: TGTGCCAGCAGTGGGAGCTCTGGGGCCAACGTCCTGACTTTC
CDR3 protein: CASSGSSGANVLTF

J gene: TRBJ1-5
V gene: TRBV5-1
D gene: NA
clone size: NA
CDR3 DNA: TGCGCCAGCAGGCGAGGGAAGGGTCAGCCCCAGCATTTT
CDR3 protein: CASRRGKGQPQHF

J gene: TRBJ1-2
V gene: TRBV4-1
D gene: TRBD1
clone size: once
CDR3 DNA: TGCGCCAGCAGCCAAGATTACAGGGGGTGGGCTGGCTACACCTTC
CDR3 protein: CASSQDYRGWAGYTF

J gene: TRBJ2-2
V gene: TRBV5-4
D gene: TRBD1
clone size: NA
CDR3 DNA: TGTGCCAGCAGCTTGGAGCCTAGGGGGCACAACACCGGGGAGCTGTTTTTT
CDR3 protein: CASSLEPRGHNTGELFF

J gene: TRBJ1-5
V gene: TRBV9
D gene: NA
clone size: NA
CDR3 DNA: TGTGCCAGCAGCGTAGACGGGGGACGCAATCAGCCCCAGCATTTT
CDR3 protein: CASSVDGGRNQPQHF

J gene: TRBJ1-4
V gene: TRBV11-2
D gene: NA
clone size: NA
CDR3 DNA: TGTGCCAGCAGCTTATACAGGCATGCAACTAATGAAAAACTGTTTTTT
CDR3 protein: CASSLYRHATNEKLFF

J gene: TRBJ1-2
V gene: TRBV27
D gene: NA
clone size: NA
CDR3 DNA: TGTGCCAGCAAACGGGGGGCTAACTATGGCTACACCTTC
CDR3 protein: CASKRGANYGYTF

J gene: TRBJ1-3
V gene: TRBV30
D gene: TRBD1
clone size: NA
CDR3 DNA: TGTGCCTGGAGTGTCGGGACAGATGGAAACACCATATATTTT
CDR3 protein: CAWSVGTDGNTIYF

J gene: TRBJ1-2
V gene: TRBV19
D gene: TRBD1
clone size: NA
CDR3 DNA: TGTGCCAGTAGTGTGGCCCCGGGGACAGGGTTCTATGGCTACACCTTC
CDR3 protein: CASSVAPGTGFYGYTF

J gene: TRBJ1-5
V gene: TRBV9
D gene: NA
clone size: NA
CDR3 DNA: TGTGCCAGCAGCCCAGGACAGAGCAATCAGCCCCAGCATTTT
CDR3 protein: CASSPGQSNQPQHF

J gene: TRBJ2-2
V gene: TRBV24-1
D gene: NA
clone size: NA
CDR3 DNA: TGTGCCACCAGTGAGCTAGGTGGTAACCCCGGGGAGCTGTTTTTT
CDR3 protein: CATSELGGNPGELFF

J gene: TRBJ1-1
V gene: TRBV19
D gene: TRBD1
clone size: many
CDR3 DNA: TGTGCCAGTAGTACCCTTAAGGGGACAGGGGGAAGGAACACTGAAGCTTTCTTT
CDR3 protein: CASSTLKGTGGRNTEAFF

J gene: TRBJ2-3
V gene: TRBV7-6
D gene: NA
clone size: NA
CDR3 DNA: TGTGCCAGCAGCCAACAAACGATCAGCACAGATACGCAGTATTTT
CDR3 protein: CASSQQTISTDTQYF

J gene: TRBJ2-4
V gene: TRBV19
D gene: TRBD1
clone size: NA
CDR3 DNA: TGTGCCAGTAGTACGTCGACAGGGGGCTTTGGAGTAGCCAAAAACATTCAGTACTTC
CDR3 protein: CASSTSTGGFGVAKNIQYF

J gene: TRBJ2-1
V gene: TRBV27
D gene: NA
clone size: NA
CDR3 DNA: TGTGCCAGCAGTTTCTCCCCCGGGGTGATCAATGAGCAGTTCTTC
CDR3 protein: CASSFSPGVINEQFF

J gene: TRBJ1-4
V gene: TRBV7-9
D gene: NA
clone size: NA
CDR3 DNA: TGTGCCAGCAGCCGACTAAGAAATGAAAAACTGTTTTTT
CDR3 protein: CASSRLRNEKLFF

J gene: TRBJ2-3
V gene: TRBV4-1
D gene: TRBD2
clone size: NA
CDR3 DNA: TGCGCCAGCAGCCAACCTCGGACTAGCGGGGGCCTCACAGATACGCAGTATTTT
CDR3 protein: CASSQPRTSGGLTDTQYF

J gene: TRBJ1-2
V gene: TRBV7-2
D gene: NA
clone size: once
CDR3 DNA: TGTGCCAGCAGCTTAGATTTCAGGGAGGGCTATGGCTACACCTTC
CDR3 protein: CASSLDFREGYGYTF

J gene: TRBJ2-3
V gene: TRBV9
D gene: TRBD2
clone size: NA
CDR3 DNA: TGTGCCAGCAGCGTAAGCCAGAATACGGGGGGATCAGATACGCAGTATTTT
CDR3 protein: CASSVSQNTGGSDTQYF

J gene: TRBJ1-1
V gene: TRBV6-5
D gene: TRBD1
clone size: NA
CDR3 DNA: TGTGCCAGCAGTTACAGGGGGCCCTCGGCTGAAGCTTTCTTT
CDR3 protein: CASSYRGPSAEAFF

J gene: TRBJ2-1
V gene: TRBV5-6
D gene: NA
clone size: NA
CDR3 DNA: TGTGCCAGCAGCGGCGGACGGGGTACGTCCTACAATGAGCAGTTCTTC
CDR3 protein: CASSGGRGTSYNEQFF

J gene: TRBJ1-1
V gene: TRBV5-1
D gene: NA
clone size: NA
CDR3 DNA: TGCGCCAGCAGCTTGGCGGGGGACACTGAAGCTTTCTTT
CDR3 protein: CASSLAGDTEAFF

J gene: TRBJ2-6
V gene: TRBV10-3
D gene: NA
clone size: NA
CDR3 DNA: TGTGCCATCAGGGGGCCTGGGGCCAACGTCCTGACTTTC
CDR3 protein: CAIRGPGANVLTF

J gene: TRBJ2-6
V gene: TRBV18
D gene: NA
clone size: NA
CDR3 DNA: TGTGCCAGCTCACCCTCACGGTTCGCTGGGGCCAACGTCCTGACTTTC
CDR3 protein: CASSPSRFAGANVLTF

J gene: TRBJ1-1
V gene: TRBV6-5
D gene: NA
clone size: NA
CDR3 DNA: TGTGCCAGCAGTTACTCGGGCCACCCAAACACTGAAGCTTTCTTT
CDR3 protein: CASSYSGHPNTEAFF

J gene: TRBJ2-3
V gene: TRBV24-1
D gene: TRBD1
clone size: NA
CDR3 DNA: TGTGCCACCAGTGATTACAACAGGGGAGATACGCAGTATTTT
CDR3 protein: CATSDYNRGDTQYF

J gene: TRBJ1-1
V gene: TRBV21-1
D gene: NA
clone size: once
CDR3 DNA: TGTGCCAGCAGCAGCCGAGGGACAGGTTCGATGAACACTGAAGCTTTCTTT
CDR3 protein: CASSSRGTGSMNTEAFF

J gene: TRBJ1-1
V gene: TRBV1
D gene: NA
clone size: NA
CDR3 DNA: TGCACCAGCAGCCAAGATCCCCCAGGGCGCACTGAAGCTTTCTTT
CDR3 protein: CTSSQDPPGRTEAFF

J gene: TRBJ1-1
V gene: TRBV5-4
D gene: NA
clone size: NA
CDR3 DNA: TGTGCCAGCAGCTCGGGTAGGGGGGCTTTCTTT
CDR3 protein: CASSSGRGAFF

J gene: TRBJ2-3
V gene: TRBV11-2
D gene: TRBD1
clone size: NA
CDR3 DNA: TGTGCCAGCAGACCCATGGGACAGCTAGATACGCAGTATTTT
CDR3 protein: CASRPMGQLDTQYF

J gene: TRBJ1-2
V gene: TRBV4-1
D gene: TRBD1
clone size: few
CDR3 DNA: TGCGCCAGCAGCCAAGAGAGGGCAGGGGGCTGGTATGGCTACACCTTC
CDR3 protein: CASSQERAGGWYGYTF